The 14 T cell receptor beta chains given below trace back to one sample, sequenced in a study of breast tumors, draining lymph nodes, adjacent tissues. Axillary draining lymph nodes of breast cancer patients supplied the node samples. TCRdb used MiXCR to reprocess the multiplex PCR reads, holding one entry per CDR3 protein. In the table there are about 130,000 distinct CDR3 sequences, 21% of which are singletons. Sequenced: axillary lymph node tissue. These receptors were collected from a female donor with breast cancer. Some clones in this sample may be carry-over from other donors' samples.

A note on this clonotype: A much larger clone sits a single nucleotide away, making a read error possible. The V and J genes are TRBV20-1 and TRBJ2-5; 11 positions agree with TRBD2. CDR1 DFQATT and CDR2 SNEGSKA come from the germline V gene (reference sequence). The CDR3 consists of 13 residues. Losses at the gene ends were 8 bases for V and 5 bases for J; bases not matched to a gene: 7. Here the CDR3 reads CSSRASGRETQYF. DNA for the CDR3: TGCAGTTCCAGGGCTAGCGGGAGGGAGACCCAGTACTTC.

The DNA of the CDR3 is TGTGCCACCAGCAGAGATAGGGGAGGAAAACTGTTTTTT. It codes for CATSRDRGGKLFF. The chain combines TRBV15 with TRBJ1-4; D might be TRBD1 (5 bases). There are 13 residues in the CDR3. Germline V CDR1 and CDR2: LNHNV, YYDKDF (reference sequence). Trimming removed 0 bases at V and 10 bases at J, with 9 bases between.

At least ten counts were recorded for this clonotype. This chain uses TRBV27 with TRBJ2-7, with TRBD1 matching 7 bases. The CDR3 consists of 16 residues. The germline gives CDR1 MNHEY, CDR2 SMNVEV (reference sequence). Germline trimming cut 3 bases from V and 7 bases from J; bases unmatched to any gene: 15. The chain's CDR3 is CASSLAIGRGTGEQYF. The CDR3 DNA is TGTGCCAGCAGTTTGGCGATCGGCAGGGGGACGGGGGAGCAGTACTTC.

The table lists this clonotype with many counts. The chain combines TRBV2 with TRBJ1-5; D might be TRBD1 (6 bases). Germline-derived CDR1 and CDR2 are SNHLY and FYNNEI. Trimming removed 10 bases at V and 1 base at J, with 11 bases between. The CDR3 totals 13 residues. In DNA form, the CDR3 reads TGTGCCACCGCAGGGGAGAGCAATCAGCCCCAGCATTTT. Residues: CATAGESNQPQHF. The whole variable domain, remainder taken from reference TRBV2 and TRBJ1-5, is EPEVTQTPSHQVTQMGQEVILRCVPISNHLYFYWYRQILGQKVEFLVSFYNNEISEKSEIFDDQFSVERPDGSNFTLKIRSTKLEDSAMYFCATAGESNQPQHFGDGTRLSIL.

There are many counts of this clonotype. V usage is TRBV13 and J usage is TRBJ2-7, with D unresolved. Germline CDR1 and CDR2: PRHDT and FYEKMQ (reference sequence). This CDR3 is built from 13 residues. V was shortened by 0 bases and J by 4 bases, with 7 bases between the two germline ends. The CDR3: CASSLGAPYEQYF. CDR3 sequence (DNA): TGTGCCAGCAGCTTAGGGGCCCCTTACGAGCAGTACTTC. Looking up the rest from reference TRBV13 and TRBJ2-7 gives the full variable domain: AAGVIQSPRHLIKEKRETATLKCYPIPRHDTVYWYQQGPGQDPQFLISFYEKMQSDKGSIPDRFSAQQFSDYHSELNMSSLELGDSALYFCASSLGAPYEQYFGPGTRLTVT.

This clonotype has ten or more counts. The rearrangement links TRBV7-2 to TRBJ2-1; TRBD1 matches 9 bases. The germline CDR1 and CDR2 sequences are SGHTA and FQGNSA. The V segment lost 0 bases and the J segment 7 bases; nucleotides outside the gene matches: 4. The CDR3 extends over 15 amino acids. CDR3 residues: CASSLAGQGSNEQFF. The DNA of the CDR3 is TGTGCCAGCAGCTTAGCGGGACAGGGTTCGAATGAGCAGTTCTTC.

This clonotype was observed many times. The chain has TRBV5-5 and TRBJ2-2, with 15 nucleotides matching TRBD2. Germline lookup yields CDR1 SGHKS and CDR2 YYEKEE (reference sequence). V shed 3 bases and J 5 bases; nucleotides not matched to a gene: 5. The CDR3 runs 17 residues. In DNA, the CDR3 is TGTGCCAGCAGCTCGGGACTAGCGGGAGGAGGTACCGGGGAGCTGTTTTTT. Encoded protein: CASSSGLAGGGTGELFF.

This clonotype has only a few counts. This chain connects TRBV7-2 to TRBJ1-1; D gene uncertain. With 4 bases removed from V and 0 bases from J, the gap between germline ends came to 9 bases. Germline V lookup: CDR1 SGHTA, CDR2 FQGNSA. This CDR3 region has 14 residues. CDR3 coding DNA: TGTGCCAGCAGCTCATCTGCCGTGAACACTGAAGCTTTCTTT. Its protein product is CASSSSAVNTEAFF.

This clonotype was counted many times. The chain recombines TRBV6-1 with TRBJ2-1, with D perhaps TRBD2 (6 bases). The CDR3 spans 13 residues. Trimming shortened V by 8 bases and J by 6 bases, and 14 bases separated the two germline ends. Germline V CDR1 and CDR2: MNHNS, SASEGT. The CDR3 loop is CASFGLASNEQFF. CDR3 DNA: TGTGCCAGCTTTGGGCTAGCGAGCAATGAGCAGTTCTTC.

This chain uses TRBV5-1 with TRBJ2-5, with D maybe TRBD1 (5 bases). There are 15 residues in the CDR3. CDR1 is SGHRS and CDR2 is YFSETQ in the germline V gene. Between the trimmed V and J ends, which lost 0 bases and 0 bases, there was a span of 9 bases. CDR3 region: CASSLASGNQETQYF. The DNA for the CDR3 is TGCGCCAGCAGCTTGGCCTCAGGGAACCAAGAGACCCAGTACTTC.

This clonotype appeared many times. This chain connects TRBV6-5 to TRBJ1-2; D perhaps matches TRBD1 (5 bases). Trimming pared 1 base from V and 3 bases from J, leaving 12 bases between. Germline CDR1 and CDR2: MNHEY and SVGAGI. The CDR3 consists of 15 residues. CDR3 sequence: CASSYFQGGDYGYTF. As DNA, the CDR3 is TGTGCCAGCAGTTACTTCCAGGGAGGTGACTATGGCTACACCTTC.

This clonotype was detected many times. The genes are TRBV14 and TRBJ1-2; 7 nucleotides align to TRBD1. Germline loops: CDR1 SGHDN, CDR2 FVKESK. V was pared by 3 bases and J by 8 bases, with 6 bases of the junction left unmatched. The CDR3 consists of 13 residues. CDR3 nucleotide sequence: TGTGCCAGCAGCCAGTCCAGGGGGAGCGGCTACACCTTC. It specifies CASSQSRGSGYTF.

This clonotype was detected once. A read error may account for a junction end that differs from germline. The V call is TRBV11-2, the J call TRBJ1-2, with no clear D. CDR3 length equals 13 residues. Germline CDR1 is SGHAT and CDR2 is FQNNGV. The CDR3 DNA reads TGTGCCAACAGCTCTCTAGGGTTCGGTGGCTACACCTTC. Protein product: CANSSLGFGGYTF.

This clonotype has only a few counts. This rearrangement joins TRBV11-2 to TRBJ2-2, with D hard to call. CDR3 length equals 14 residues. Trimming left V 0 bases short and J 6 bases short, with 8 bases between. Germline V gives CDR1 SGHAT, CDR2 FQNNGV. For the CDR3, the DNA is TGTGCCAGCAGCTTAGATAGGGTGGCCGGGGAGCTGTTTTTT. Translation: CASSLDRVAGELFF.